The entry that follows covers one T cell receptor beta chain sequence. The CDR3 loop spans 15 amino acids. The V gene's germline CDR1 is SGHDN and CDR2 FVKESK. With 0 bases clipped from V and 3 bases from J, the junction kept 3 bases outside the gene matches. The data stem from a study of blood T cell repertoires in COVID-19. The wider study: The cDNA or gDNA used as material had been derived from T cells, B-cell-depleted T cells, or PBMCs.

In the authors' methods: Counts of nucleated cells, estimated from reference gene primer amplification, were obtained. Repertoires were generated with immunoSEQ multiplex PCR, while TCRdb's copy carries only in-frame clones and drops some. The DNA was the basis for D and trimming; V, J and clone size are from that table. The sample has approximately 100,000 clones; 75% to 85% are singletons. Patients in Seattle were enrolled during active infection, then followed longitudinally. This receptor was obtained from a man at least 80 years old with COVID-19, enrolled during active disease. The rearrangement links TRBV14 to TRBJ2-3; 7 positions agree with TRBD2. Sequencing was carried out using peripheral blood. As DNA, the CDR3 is TGTGCCAGCAGCCAAGATCCGGGGGGTACAGATACGCAGTATTTT. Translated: CASSQDPGGTDTQYF. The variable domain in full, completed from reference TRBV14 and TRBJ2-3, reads EAGVTQFPSHSVIEKGQTVTLRCDPISGHDNLYWYRRVMGKEIKFLLHFVKESKQDESGMPNNRFLAERTGGTYSTLKVQPAELEDSGVYFCASSQDPGGTDTQYFGPGTRLTVL.